Shown below are 27 T cell receptor beta chains from a single sample sequenced in a study of blood T cells in healthy people across ages. The authors ran a second PCR of about 7 to 11 cycles using a sample-barcoded 5' primer and a J-beta primer mix. From the 5' RACE reads, TCRdb called clonotypes with MiXCR, one entry per CDR3 protein. The profile covers more than 600,000 distinct CDR3 sequences, with around 25% appearing a single time and 9.4% taken by the ten largest. The same sample was also studied in work on T cells of mothers and their children.

The sample consisted of blood. These receptors were obtained from a boy under 18 in good health.

The chain is built from TRBV7-3 and TRBJ2-5; D uncertain. The germline V gene encodes CDR1 SGHTA and CDR2 FQGTGA. Deletions cut 0 bases from V and 3 bases from J, with 5 bases between. This CDR3 is built from 13 residues. The CDR3, as DNA: TGTGCCAGCAGCTTAACGAATGAAGAGACCCAGTACTTC. Protein sequence: CASSLTNEETQYF.

This clonotype has just a few counts. This chain uses TRBV4-1 with TRBJ2-5; D gene ambiguous. The CDR3 has 14 amino acids. The germline V and J ends were trimmed by 0 bases and 8 bases, with 13 bases remaining between them. Germline CDR1 MGHRA, CDR2 YSYEKL. CDR3 residues: CASSQDPMGFTQYF. CDR3 DNA sequence: TGCGCCAGCAGCCAAGATCCCATGGGGTTTACCCAGTACTTC.

The chain carries TRBV5-4 and TRBJ2-1; D gene uncertain. Trimming took 4 bases from V and 5 from J, leaving 16 bases between them. CDR1 SGHNT and CDR2 YYREEE come from the germline V gene (reference sequence). CDR3 length: 15 residues. The CDR3 DNA sequence: TGTGCCAGCAGCCCCACGGGCTTTCTGGACAATGAGCAGTTCTTC. This encodes CASSPTGFLDNEQFF.

The genes are TRBV21-1 and TRBJ2-7; the table's TRBD2 call for D was not verified on the DNA. TRBV21-1 is reported as a pseudogene. The CDR3 spans 15 residues. The CDR3 loop is CASSKAASGSYEQYF. CDR3 nucleotide sequence: TGTGCCAGCAGCAAAGCGGCTAGCGGGAGCTACGAGCAGTACTTC.

This clonotype was observed a handful of times. V is TRBV28 and J is TRBJ2-1, with 8 positions matching TRBD1. The CDR3 is 14 amino acids. The V segment lost 2 bases and the J segment 9 bases; nucleotides outside the gene matches: 6. Germline V gene data show CDR1 as MDHEN and CDR2 as SYDVKM. The CDR3: CASSLAQGASEQFF. The CDR3 region has the DNA TGTGCCAGCAGTTTAGCTCAGGGGGCAAGTGAGCAGTTCTTC.

Points on this clonotype: The junction shows a germline mismatch at one end, possibly a read error. The chain carries TRBV12-5 and TRBJ2-6; 7 bases are shared with TRBD1. The CDR3 has 18 amino acids. The V gene's germline CDR1 is LGHNT and CDR2 FRNRAP. The CDR3 DNA follows: TGTGCTAGTGGTTTGGTACAGGGGTTTTCACTCGGGGCCAGCGTCCTGACTTTC. Amino acids: CASGLVQGFSLGASVLTF. The variable domain in full, with the rest retrieved from reference TRBV12-5 and TRBJ2-6, is DARVTQTPRHKVTEMGQEVTMRCQPILGHNTVFWYRQTMMQGLELLAYFRNRAPLDDSGMPKDRFSAEMPDATLATLKIQPSEPRDSAVYFCASGLVQGFSLGASVLTFGAGSRLTVL.

This clonotype occurred a few times. This chain links TRBV20-1 with TRBJ2-7; D is possibly TRBD1 (5 bases). Trimming removed 6 bases at V and 1 base at J, with 10 bases between. Germline values: CDR1 DFQATT, CDR2 SNEGSKA (reference sequence). This CDR3 is 12 amino acids long. The CDR3: CSAMDISYEQYF. The CDR3 nucleotides are TGCAGTGCCATGGACATTTCCTACGAGCAGTACTTC.

The CDR3 region is CASSFLPDGGKYGYTF. Here the CDR3 DNA reads TGTGCCAGCAGCTTTTTACCCGATGGGGGAAAATATGGCTACACCTTC. V gene TRBV7-9 combines with J gene TRBJ1-2, with a possible D match to TRBD1 (5 bases). This CDR3 has 16 residues. V was clipped by 3 bases and J by 5 bases, with 19 bases between them. Germline values: CDR1 SEHNR, CDR2 FQNEAQ (reference sequence).

This sequence joins TRBV6-1 and TRBJ2-7; D is unresolved. Deletions cut 2 bases from V and 2 bases from J, with 7 bases between. Germline V lookup: CDR1 MNHNS, CDR2 SASEGT. The CDR3 has 13 residues. Here the CDR3 reads CASSELMTYEQYF. The CDR3 coding sequence is TGTGCCAGCAGTGAACTAATGACCTACGAGCAGTACTTC.

The V call is TRBV21-1, the J call TRBJ2-7; TRBD1 was called by the table and not checked on the DNA. TRBV21-1 is annotated as a pseudogene. The CDR3 loop spans 18 amino acids. The CDR3 is CASSKNGFGQGKSYEQYF. As DNA, the CDR3 is TGTGCCAGCAGCAAGAACGGTTTCGGACAGGGTAAATCCTACGAGCAGTACTTC.

This chain uses TRBV6-2 or TRBV6-3 with TRBJ2-1; the D is unclear. V lost 5 bases to trimming and J lost 9 bases, with 8 bases between them. The CDR3 consists of 11 residues. CDR1 MNHEY and CDR2 SVGEGT come from the germline V gene. CDR3 in DNA: TGTGCCAGCAGTAGCCATCCTGAGCAGTTCTTC. Its translation is CASSSHPEQFF.

This chain links TRBV6-1 with TRBJ1-5, with D uncertain. CDR1 and CDR2 (germline): MNHNS, SASEGT. The CDR3 has 15 residues. Trimming removed 1 base from V and 0 bases from J, with 7 bases in between. The DNA of the CDR3 is TGTGCCAGCAGTGAAGTATGGACTAGCAATCAGCCCCAGCATTTT. Residues: CASSEVWTSNQPQHF.

The rearrangement links TRBV12-3 or TRBV12-4 to TRBJ2-5, with a possible D match to TRBD2 (5 bases). V was cut by 3 bases and J by 4 bases, with 12 bases left in between. This CDR3 is built from 14 residues. The CDR3 nucleotides are TGTGCCAGCAGTTTCTCCCGTCGGGGAGAGACCCAGTACTTC. As protein: CASSFSRRGETQYF.

J is TRBJ1-4 and V is TRBV5-5; D is perhaps TRBD1 (5 bases). Germline CDR1 and CDR2: SGHKS and YYEKEE (reference sequence). The ends were cut back, 1 base at V and 5 bases at J, with 15 bases in the middle. The CDR3 contains 16 residues. In nucleotides, the CDR3 is TGTGCCAGCAGCTTGACGGGGTGGTCAGGGAATGAAAAACTGTTTTTT. Protein: CASSLTGWSGNEKLFF.

The chain combines TRBV15 with TRBJ2-1; D remains unclear. Trimming removed 0 bases at V and 3 bases at J, with 6 bases between. The CDR3 has 14 amino acids. Germline CDR1 and CDR2: LNHNV and YYDKDF (reference sequence). Here the CDR3 reads CATSREKGYNEQFF. CDR3 DNA sequence: TGTGCCACCAGCAGAGAAAAGGGCTACAATGAGCAGTTCTTC.

This clonotype was observed a few times. The rearrangement links TRBV7-9 to TRBJ2-5; D might be TRBD1 (5 bases). Gene TRBJ2-1 matches the end of the DNA better, so the J call may be wrong. The CDR3 is 12 amino acids. CDR1 SEHNR and CDR2 FQNEAQ come from the germline V gene (reference sequence). The CDR3: CASSSDQGMQFF. The CDR3 DNA follows: TGTGCCAGCAGCTCCGATCAGGGTATGCAGTTCTTC.

The genes are TRBV5-1 and TRBJ1-2; TRBD1 agrees at 7 bases. V lost 0 bases, J lost 8 bases, and 7 bases stayed unmatched. CDR3 size: 14 residues. Germline CDR1 SGHRS, CDR2 YFSETQ. CDR3 loop: CASSLVGQGGGYTF. CDR3 nucleotides: TGCGCCAGCAGCTTGGTCGGACAAGGGGGCGGCTACACCTTC.

This clonotype has a handful of counts. This rearrangement joins TRBV9 to TRBJ2-5; 10 nucleotides align to TRBD2. The trim removed 0 bases at V and 5 bases at J, leaving 4 bases unmatched. Germline loops: CDR1 SGDLS, CDR2 YYNGEE. The CDR3 covers 15 residues. In nucleotides, the CDR3 is TGTGCCAGCAGCGTAGGTACTAGCGGGATTGAGACCCAGTACTTC. Amino acid sequence: CASSVGTSGIETQYF.

This chain joins TRBV29-1 and TRBJ2-7; maybe TRBD1 (5 bases). CDR1 and CDR2 (germline): SQVTM, ANQGSEA. V was trimmed by 4 bases and J by 2 bases, leaving 12 bases between them. The CDR3 spans 13 residues. DNA for the CDR3: TGCAGCGTTGGGACACAGGATACCTACGAGCAGTACTTC. Its translation: CSVGTQDTYEQYF.

The chain uses TRBV20-1 and TRBJ2-7; the D gene is possibly TRBD2 (6 bases). Trimming stripped 3 bases from V and 2 bases from J, with 14 bases between. The CDR3 has 14 amino acids. Germline CDR1 reads DFQATT; CDR2 reads SNEGSKA (reference sequence). This CDR3 reads CSASEWGGTYEQYF. CDR3 in DNA: TGCAGTGCTAGTGAGTGGGGAGGAACCTACGAGCAGTACTTC.

The rearrangement links TRBV20-1 to TRBJ1-1; 7 bases agree with TRBD1. Germline values: CDR1 DFQATT, CDR2 SNEGSKA (reference sequence). This CDR3 comprises 15 residues. J lost 2 bases, V lost 5 bases, and 11 bases had no gene match. CDR3 nucleotide sequence: TGCAGTGCTGCTCCGGCCGGGACAGTAAACACTGAAGCTTTCTTT. Its translation is CSAAPAGTVNTEAFF.

This clonotype turned up a few times. One junction end disagrees with the germline gene, perhaps due to a read error. The chain carries TRBV14 and TRBJ1-1; TRBD1 matches 9 bases. Germline V gives CDR1 SGHDN, CDR2 FVKESK. The CDR3 is 14 amino acids. The CDR3 nucleotides read TGTGCCGGCAGCCCTATGACAGGGGGTTATGAAGCTTTCTTT. It specifies CAGSPMTGGYEAFF.

This clonotype was observed many times. CDR3 nucleotides: TGCAGTGCCCTGCCGGCGAACACCGGGGAGCTGTTTTTT. Amino acid sequence: CSALPANTGELFF. The gene calls are TRBV20-1 and TRBJ2-2; no clear D gene. The CDR3 extends over 13 amino acids. Germline loops: CDR1 DFQATT, CDR2 SNEGSKA (reference sequence). V lost 6 bases to trimming and J lost 0 bases, with 8 bases between them.

The V and J genes are TRBV7-6 and TRBJ2-5; 7 nucleotides agree with TRBD2. With the DNA end fitting TRBJ2-7 better, the J assignment may be wrong. Germline lookup yields CDR1 SGHVS and CDR2 FNYEAQ. The CDR3 loop spans 18 amino acids. Written as DNA, the CDR3 is TGTGCCAGCAGCTTTGCTGCGGGAGTTGGTATTTCGTCCTACGAGCAGTACTTC. Translating it yields CASSFAAGVGISSYEQYF.

This clonotype was seen a single time. The chain has TRBV4-1 and TRBJ2-5; tentatively, D is TRBD2 (6 bases). The J call may be wrong; the DNA end is better matched by TRBJ2-7. Germline V gene sequence: CDR1 MGHRA, CDR2 YSYEKL. CDR3 length: 14 residues. DNA for the CDR3: TGCGCCAGCAGCAAGGCGGGCGGGAACTACGAGCAGTACTTC. This translates into CASSKAGGNYEQYF.

The chain joins TRBV7-3 to TRBJ2-6; D unresolved. V gave up 4 bases and J gave up 0 bases, with 7 bases separating them. This CDR3 has 15 residues. Germline V gene lookup returns CDR1 SGHTA and CDR2 FQGTGA. CDR3 nucleotides: TGTGCCAGCAGCTCCAGTCCCTCTGGGGCCAACGTCCTGACTTTC. This translates into CASSSSPSGANVLTF.

This clonotype was observed a few times. The V and J genes are TRBV29-1 and TRBJ1-2; perhaps TRBD1 as D (6 bases). Trimming took off 3 bases at V and 4 bases at J, with 15 bases between the two ends. In germline, CDR1 is SQVTM, CDR2 ANQGSEA. This CDR3 region has 14 residues. CDR3 in amino acids: CSVEPGGQPYGYTF. CDR3 in DNA: TGCAGCGTTGAGCCTGGTGGACAGCCCTATGGCTACACCTTC.